This entry lists 22 T cell receptor beta chains sequenced from one sample in a study of T cell responses to AZD1222 COVID-19 vaccine. Generated by immunoSEQ multiplex PCR, the TCRdb table keeps only in-frame clones and is missing some. The repertoire has some 120,000 clones, 92% of them found once; the top ten carry roughly 1.6%. The sequencing here drew on peripheral blood, taken 28 days after the second AZD1222 dose. All receptors derive from an adult who received the AZD1222 COVID-19 vaccine.

The chain is built from TRBV9 and TRBJ2-7, with 9 nucleotides matching TRBD2. Germline V gene data show CDR1 as SGDLS and CDR2 as YYNGEE. With 2 bases clipped from V and 0 bases from J, the junction kept 3 bases outside the gene matches. The CDR3 totals 15 residues. This CDR3 reads CASSVGSGGSYEQYF. In DNA form, the CDR3 reads TGTGCCAGCAGCGTTGGTAGCGGGGGCTCCTACGAGCAGTACTTC.

The chain employs TRBV28 and TRBJ2-5; D not certain. The CDR3 consists of 12 residues. CDR1 is MDHEN, CDR2 SYDVKM, per germline. The V end was cut by 4 bases, the J end by 4 bases, with 7 bases between. The CDR3 loop reads CASSSPRETQYF. CDR3 nucleotides: TGTGCCAGCAGTTCCCCACGAGAGACCCAGTACTTC.

The genes are TRBV3-1 (or the pseudogene TRBV3-2) and TRBJ2-7, with D uncertain. Trimming removed 1 base at V and 6 bases at J, with 13 bases between. CDR1 and CDR2 (germline): LGHDT, YNNKEL (reference sequence). There are 14 residues in the CDR3. DNA of the CDR3: TGTGCCAGCAGCCAAGTAGCCGGTTCTGGCGAGCAGTACTTC. Its translation: CASSQVAGSGEQYF.

The V call is TRBV3-1 (or the pseudogene TRBV3-2), the J call TRBJ2-7; D may be TRBD2 (6 bases). This CDR3 is 12 amino acids long. Germline V CDR1 and CDR2: LGHDT, YNNKEL (reference sequence). Trimming stripped 6 bases from V and 12 bases from J, with 18 bases between. DNA for the CDR3: TGTGCCAGCAGAAGATATAGCGGCCCCTGGTACTTC. Protein sequence: CASRRYSGPWYF.

V is TRBV5-8 and J is TRBJ1-4; D ambiguous. With 4 bases removed from V and 7 bases from J, the gap between germline ends came to 23 bases. The CDR3 runs to 17 residues. In germline, CDR1 is SGHTS, CDR2 YDEGEE. CDR3 in amino acids: CASSHIQRPSRGEKLFF. CDR3 DNA sequence: TGTGCCAGCAGCCACATCCAACGGCCGTCGAGAGGTGAAAAACTGTTTTTT. The whole variable domain, filled in from reference TRBV5-8 and TRBJ1-4, reads EAGVTQSPTHLIKTRGQQATLRCSPISGHTSVYWYQQALGLGLQFLLWYDEGEERNRGNFPPRFSGRQFPNYSSELNVNALELEDSALYLCASSHIQRPSRGEKLFFGSGTQLSVL.

There are a few counts of this clone. The chain carries TRBV5-1 and TRBJ2-5; D ambiguous. V lost 7 bases, J lost 2 bases, and 6 bases lay in between. This CDR3 comprises 11 residues. CDR1 SGHRS and CDR2 YFSETQ come from the germline V gene. The CDR3 reads CASGYQETQYF. The CDR3 bases are TGCGCCAGCGGTTATCAAGAGACCCAGTACTTC.

V gene TRBV9 combines with J gene TRBJ2-3, with D perhaps TRBD2 (7 bases). The CDR3 is 17 amino acids. Trimming pared 0 bases from V and 4 bases from J, leaving 18 bases between. The germline V gene has CDR1 SGDLS and CDR2 YYNGEE. CDR3 sequence (DNA): TGTGCCAGCAGCGTAGCGAGGGGGAGGGGAACTCCAGATACGCAGTATTTT. Residues: CASSVARGRGTPDTQYF.

CDR3 in DNA: TGTGCCAGCAGTCCTTTTGCAACTAATGAAAAACTGTTTTTT. Translation gives CASSPFATNEKLFF. V usage is TRBV27 and J usage is TRBJ1-4; D is uncertain. The CDR3 extends over 14 amino acids. Trimming shortened V by 5 bases and J by 0 bases, and 7 bases separated the two germline ends. CDR1 is MNHEY and CDR2 is SMNVEV in the germline V gene (reference sequence).

The chain couples TRBV11-2 to TRBJ2-7, with 7 bases matching TRBD1. CDR1 and CDR2 (germline): SGHAT, FQNNGV. The CDR3 has 16 residues. The V gene end was trimmed by 1 base and the J gene end by 5 bases; junction bases not matched to a gene: 11. The CDR3 loop is CASSLGETGLWNEQYF. Here the CDR3 DNA reads TGTGCCAGCAGCTTAGGAGAGACAGGGCTTTGGAACGAGCAGTACTTC.

The chain has TRBV28 and TRBJ2-7, with D uncertain. Germline V CDR1 and CDR2: MDHEN, SYDVKM. The length of the CDR3 is 14 residues. V was cut by 6 bases and J by 4 bases, with 16 bases left in between. The CDR3 protein is CASSPGPGPYEQYF. CDR3 in DNA: TGTGCCAGCAGCCCTGGCCCGGGCCCTTACGAGCAGTACTTC.

V gene TRBV7-8 combines with J gene TRBJ1-1; 9 nucleotides align to TRBD1. The CDR3 is 15 residues long. Germline-derived CDR1 and CDR2 are SGHVS and FQNEAQ. The V segment lost 0 bases and the J segment 1 base; nucleotides outside the gene matches: 0. DNA for the CDR3: TGTGCCAGCAGCTTAGCGGACAGGGGGAACACTGAAGCTTTCTTT. It is translated as CASSLADRGNTEAFF.

About this clone itself: The junction departs from the called germline gene at one end, perhaps through a read error. The J gene is TRBJ2-7, the V gene TRBV7-7; TRBD1 matches 9 bases. This CDR3 comprises 15 residues. Germline assignment: CDR1 SSHAT and CDR2 FNYEAQ (reference sequence). The CDR3 loop reads CASSPSPGQGDEQYF. The CDR3 bases are TGTGCTAGCAGCCCCTCACCGGGACAGGGTGACGAGCAGTACTTC.

This chain joins TRBV29-1 and TRBJ2-2, with 9 bases lining up with TRBD2. Germline V gives CDR1 SQVTM, CDR2 ANQGSEA. Trimming cost V 3 bases and J 6 bases; bases outside gene matches: 14. The CDR3 consists of 17 residues. CDR3 in amino acids: CSVELAGVTLLAGELFF. The CDR3, as DNA: TGCAGCGTTGAGTTAGCGGGAGTGACTTTACTCGCCGGGGAGCTGTTTTTT.

The rearrangement links TRBV18 to TRBJ1-6; TRBD1 is a possible D gene (6 bases). The CDR3 sequence is 15 residues long. V was shortened by 4 bases and J by 6 bases, with 13 bases between the two germline ends. Germline-derived CDR1 and CDR2 are KGHSH and LQKENI. CDR3 coding DNA: TGTGCCAGCTCACAAGGGGGAAACCTTAATTCACCCCTCCACTTT. Translated, it gives CASSQGGNLNSPLHF. Using reference TRBV18 and TRBJ1-6 for the parts outside the CDR3, the full variable domain is NAGVMQNPRHLVRRRGQEARLRCSPMKGHSHVYWYRQLPEEGLKFMVYLQKENIIDESGMPKERFSAEFPKEGPSILRIQQVVRGDSAAYFCASSQGGNLNSPLHFGNGTRLTVT.

This CDR3 is CASSLRRVGGRNYNEQFF. Written as DNA, the CDR3 is TGTGCCAGCAGTTTAAGGAGGGTGGGCGGGAGGAACTACAATGAGCAGTTCTTC. The V and J genes are TRBV28 and TRBJ2-1, with 8 bases lining up with TRBD2. The trim removed 2 bases at V and 3 bases at J, leaving 12 bases unmatched. The V gene's germline CDR1 is MDHEN and CDR2 SYDVKM. This CDR3 is 18 amino acids long.

The chain is built from TRBV3-1 (or the pseudogene TRBV3-2) and TRBJ2-7; TRBD2 agrees at 7 bases. The CDR3 length is 19 residues. V lost 4 bases to trimming and J lost 5 bases; unmatched junction nucleotides: 23. Germline CDR1 LGHDT, CDR2 YNNKEL (reference sequence). Here the CDR3 DNA reads TGTGCCAGCAGCCCCAATTCCGCGGGAGTATCTTTGTCGTTCCACGAGCAGTACTTC. Protein: CASSPNSAGVSLSFHEQYF.

This clone was seen a few times. This chain connects TRBV6-6 to TRBJ2-7; no definite D call. This CDR3 comprises 15 residues. Germline CDR1 reads MNHNY; CDR2 reads SVGAGI (reference sequence). V was clipped by 2 bases and J by 0 bases, with 11 bases between them. This CDR3 is CASSYDGSNSYEQYF. Written as DNA, the CDR3 is TGTGCCAGCAGTTACGACGGGTCCAACTCCTACGAGCAGTACTTC.

The rearrangement joins TRBV7-3 to TRBJ2-5, with D perhaps matching TRBD1 (6 bases). Germline CDR1 SGHTA, CDR2 FQGTGA. Trimming removed 5 bases at V and 0 bases at J, with 10 bases between. This CDR3 region has 14 residues. This chain's CDR3 is CASSQGGDQETQYF. CDR3 bases: TGTGCCAGCAGCCAAGGGGGAGACCAAGAGACCCAGTACTTC.

The chain joins TRBV30 to TRBJ2-5; 13 bases agree with TRBD2. The CDR3 has 16 amino acids. The J segment lost 5 bases and the V segment lost 0 bases, leaving 6 bases of the junction unmatched. Looked up from germline, CDR1 is GTSNPN and CDR2 is SVGIG (reference sequence). For the CDR3, the DNA is TGTGCCTGGAGTGTACTAGCGGGAGGGCCTCGGGAGACCCAGTACTTC. Translation gives CAWSVLAGGPRETQYF.

The rearrangement uses TRBV4-2 and TRBJ2-7, with D possibly TRBD2 on 6 matching bases. The CDR3 runs to 18 residues. Trimming shortened V by 4 bases and J by 2 bases, and 24 bases separated the two germline ends. Germline loops: CDR1 LGHNA, CDR2 YNFKEQ. The CDR3 sequence is CASSPGLGSGLKPYEQYF. As DNA, the CDR3 is TGTGCCAGCAGCCCTGGCTTGGGTAGCGGATTAAAACCCTACGAGCAGTACTTC.

The CDR3 coding sequence is TGTGCCAGCAGTGAATCGAGCGGGGAGCTGTTTTTT. Translating gives CASSESSGELFF. This chain uses TRBV2 with TRBJ2-2; D ambiguous. The CDR3 runs 12 residues. Germline V gives CDR1 SNHLY, CDR2 FYNNEI. V dropped 2 bases and J dropped 7 bases, with 5 bases sitting between them. The full variable domain, rest sourced from reference TRBV2 and TRBJ2-2, is EPEVTQTPSHQVTQMGQEVILRCVPISNHLYFYWYRQILGQKVEFLVSFYNNEISEKSEIFDDQFSVERPDGSNFTLKIRSTKLEDSAMYFCASSESSGELFFGEGSRLTVL.

The chain couples TRBV5-1 to TRBJ2-1, with D perhaps matching TRBD2 (6 bases). Germline CDR1 and CDR2: SGHRS and YFSETQ. V lost 4 bases and J lost 5, with 19 bases in between. The CDR3 runs 16 residues. CDR3 region: CASSIGLTQPDNEQFF. The CDR3 DNA is TGCGCCAGCAGCATAGGACTAACTCAGCCCGACAATGAGCAGTTCTTC.